The 26 T cell receptor beta chains given below trace back to one sample, sequenced in a study of CD8+ T cells in alopecia areata. RNA, once extracted, was reverse transcribed into cDNA for use as the sequencing template. Produced via immunoSEQ multiplex PCR; TCRdb's table is partial and in-frame only. Of around 130,000 clones in the sample, around three fifths are singletons; the top ten hold 3.5% to 5%. Material: CD4+ T cells sorted from blood, obtained at week 0. The receptors shown here come from a human donor with alopecia areata.

V is TRBV7-2 and J is TRBJ2-2; TRBD2 is a possible D gene (6 bases). The ends were cut back, 5 bases at V and 0 bases at J, with 13 bases in the middle. The CDR3 length is 16 residues. CDR1 and CDR2 from the germline V gene are SGHTA and FQGNSA. CDR3 amino acids: CASSLAGTTNTGELFF. CDR3 bases: TGTGCCAGCAGCCTGGCGGGAACTACGAACACCGGGGAGCTGTTTTTT. Full variable domain (missing parts from reference TRBV7-2 and TRBJ2-2): GAGVSQSPSNKVTEKGKDVELRCDPISGHTALYWYRQSLGQGLEFLIYFQGNSAPDKSGLPSDRFSAERTGGSVSTLTIQRTQQEDSAVYLCASSLAGTTNTGELFFGEGSRLTVL.

The rearrangement joins TRBV15 to TRBJ1-5, with TRBD1 as a possible D gene (6 bases). Germline lookup yields CDR1 LNHNV and CDR2 YYDKDF (reference sequence). The CDR3 consists of 17 residues. V lost 1 base to trimming and J lost 1 base, with 14 bases between them. CDR3 protein: CATSRGGRGGSNQPQHF. The CDR3 DNA follows: TGTGCCACCAGCAGAGGTGGTAGAGGGGGAAGCAATCAGCCCCAGCATTTT. Combining the CDR3 with reference TRBV15 and TRBJ1-5 gives the whole variable domain DAMVIQNPRYQVTQFGKPVTLSCSQTLNHNVMYWYQQKSSQAPKLLFHYYDKDFNNEADTPDNFQSRRPNTSFCFLDIRSPGLGDTAMYLCATSRGGRGGSNQPQHFGDGTRLSIL.

V is TRBV30 and J is TRBJ1-2, with D unclear. This CDR3 comprises 11 residues. Germline V lookup: CDR1 GTSNPN, CDR2 SVGIG (reference sequence). V was clipped by 8 bases and J by 8 bases, with 15 bases between them. The CDR3 sequence: CAGGKGGGYTF. The CDR3 nucleotides read TGTGCCGGTGGGAAGGGAGGAGGCTACACCTTC.

This clone was observed a few times. The V gene is TRBV27, the J gene TRBJ1-1, with TRBD1 as a possible D gene (5 bases). There are 14 residues in the CDR3. V lost 2 bases, J lost 6 bases, and 13 bases lay in between. Germline V gene lookup returns CDR1 MNHEY and CDR2 SMNVEV (reference sequence). CDR3 coding DNA: TGTGCCAGCAGTTTAAAGGCGGGACGCTCTGAAGCTTTCTTT. It yields the protein CASSLKAGRSEAFF.

This chain links TRBV2 with TRBJ2-4; D tentatively reads TRBD1 or TRBD2 (5 bases each). The germline CDR1 and CDR2 sequences are SNHLY and FYNNEI. The CDR3 contains 15 residues. Trimming pared 5 bases from V and 5 bases from J, leaving 16 bases between. CDR3 DNA sequence: TGTGCCAGCAGTCCGGGACGGCGTGCCGAAAACATTCAGTACTTC. Translation gives CASSPGRRAENIQYF.

This clone has only a few counts. V gene TRBV4-1 combines with J gene TRBJ2-1; TRBD2 is a possible D gene (6 bases). The CDR3 loop spans 17 amino acids. Germline CDR1 and CDR2: MGHRA and YSYEKL. Trimming removed 6 bases at V and 0 bases at J, with 18 bases between. The DNA of the CDR3 is TGCGCCAGCAGACCGGTAATGACGGAGGGCTCCTACAATGAGCAGTTCTTC. Its protein is CASRPVMTEGSYNEQFF.

The V gene is TRBV5-4, the J gene TRBJ2-7; no firm D call. In germline, CDR1 is SGHNT, CDR2 YYREEE (reference sequence). The CDR3 contains 15 residues. Trimming took off 3 bases at V and 0 bases at J, with 13 bases between the two ends. The CDR3, as DNA: TGTGCCAGCAGCTCTGCGATGGTGAGCTCCTACGAGCAGTACTTC. Encoded protein: CASSSAMVSSYEQYF.

The rearrangement links TRBV5-1 to TRBJ2-7; TRBD2 might be the D (5 bases). The CDR3 totals 14 residues. CDR1 is SGHRS, CDR2 YFSETQ, per germline. V dropped 0 bases and J dropped 6 bases, with 13 bases sitting between them. CDR3 nucleotides: TGCGCCAGCAGCTTGGAAGAGGGTACCATCGAGCAGTACTTC. Its translation: CASSLEEGTIEQYF.

J is TRBJ2-1 and V is TRBV5-1; D is uncertain. V dropped 8 bases and J dropped 0 bases, with 18 bases sitting between them. The germline V gene has CDR1 SGHRS and CDR2 YFSETQ. This CDR3 has 16 residues. As DNA, the CDR3 is TGCGCCAGAATCGTAAGGCAGGTCGCCTCCTACAATGAGCAGTTCTTC. This translates into CARIVRQVASYNEQFF.

This chain joins TRBV18 and TRBJ2-1, with a possible D match to TRBD2 (6 bases). V was shortened by 3 bases and J by 3 bases, with 15 bases between the two germline ends. The length of the CDR3 is 16 residues. Germline lookup yields CDR1 KGHSH and CDR2 LQKENI. CDR3 loop: CASSPLMEGGYNEQFF. CDR3 bases: TGTGCCAGCTCACCCCTTATGGAGGGAGGCTACAATGAGCAGTTCTTC.

This clone was seen more than once but under ten times. V is TRBV27 and J is TRBJ1-1; D remains unclear. Germline V gives CDR1 MNHEY, CDR2 SMNVEV (reference sequence). The CDR3 runs to 15 residues. V was trimmed by 5 bases and J by 0 bases, leaving 13 bases between them. The CDR3 DNA is TGTGCCAGCAGTCCTCTTGGGCGGGTGAACACTGAAGCTTTCTTT. Protein: CASSPLGRVNTEAFF.

This clone was seen only a few times. The chain links TRBV6-5 to TRBJ1-2, with a weak D call TRBD1 (5 bases). V gave up 5 bases and J gave up 8 bases, with 15 bases separating them. From germline, CDR1 is MNHEY and CDR2 SVGAGI. CDR3 length: 13 amino acids. The CDR3 here is CASSSRGRGGYTF. As DNA, the CDR3 is TGTGCCAGCAGTAGCCGGGGGAGGGGCGGCTACACCTTC.

The rearrangement joins TRBV5-1 to TRBJ2-5; the D gene is possibly TRBD1 (5 bases). V lost 3 bases and J 3 bases, leaving 12 bases between the germline ends. This CDR3 has 14 residues. Per germline, CDR1 SGHRS and CDR2 YFSETQ. The DNA for the CDR3 is TGCGCCAGCAGCTCCCAGGGTTACGAAGAGACCCAGTACTTC. The encoded protein is CASSSQGYEETQYF.

This clone has only a few counts. This chain connects TRBV13 to TRBJ2-7; 11 bases fit TRBD1. CDR1 is PRHDT and CDR2 is FYEKMQ in the germline V gene (reference sequence). Trimming cost V 5 bases and J 2 bases; bases outside gene matches: 8. The CDR3 is 16 residues long. CDR3 nucleotide sequence: TGTGCCAGCAGCGGACAGGGGGCTAGCGGGACCTACGAGCAGTACTTC. Translation gives CASSGQGASGTYEQYF.

This sequence joins TRBV18 and TRBJ1-2; D perhaps matches TRBD1 (6 bases). Between the trimmed V and J ends, which lost 3 bases and 3 bases, there was a span of 14 bases. Germline V gives CDR1 KGHSH, CDR2 LQKENI. The CDR3 is made up of 15 amino acids. Here the CDR3 DNA reads TGTGCCAGCTCACCGAGCCAGGGGCGTGACTATGGCTACACCTTC. Its translation is CASSPSQGRDYGYTF.

This chain links TRBV28 with TRBJ1-1; D is possibly TRBD1 (5 bases). The germline CDR1 and CDR2 sequences are MDHEN and SYDVKM. Trimming pared 5 bases from V and 3 bases from J, leaving 13 bases between. This CDR3 contains 14 residues. The CDR3, as DNA: TGTGCCAGCAGTCAGAGGGGCAGGGACACTGAAGCTTTCTTT. This gives the protein CASSQRGRDTEAFF.

This clone was counted a single time. The chain combines TRBV4-3 with TRBJ1-6, with D maybe TRBD1 (5 bases). CDR1 and CDR2 (germline): LGHNA, YSLEER. This CDR3 is 16 amino acids long. The germline V and J ends were trimmed by 1 base and 8 bases, with 15 bases remaining between them. The DNA for the CDR3 is TGCGCCAGCAGCCAAGTAGACAGCAGGGCTTATTCACCCCTCCACTTT. The encoded protein is CASSQVDSRAYSPLHF.

This rearrangement joins TRBV5-1 to TRBJ1-2; D gene unclear. Trimming took off 0 bases at V and 2 bases at J, with 8 bases between the two ends. Germline-derived CDR1 and CDR2 are SGHRS and YFSETQ. The CDR3 has 14 residues. This chain's CDR3 is CASSLGIGNYGYTF. The CDR3 DNA follows: TGCGCCAGCAGCTTGGGGATTGGAAACTATGGCTACACCTTC.

The chain recombines TRBV7-9 with TRBJ2-2; no clear D. Germline V gene sequence: CDR1 SEHNR, CDR2 FQNEAQ (reference sequence). Trimming cost V 1 base and J 2 bases, with 2 bases left between them. The CDR3 runs 13 residues. CDR3 nucleotide sequence: TGTGCCAGCAGCTTAGAAAACACCGGGGAGCTGTTTTTT. Translation: CASSLENTGELFF.

The sample holds one count of this clone. At one end, the junction sequence differs from germline, possibly due to a read error. The chain carries TRBV2 and TRBJ2-7; 12 bases line up with TRBD2. The germline gives CDR1 SNHLY, CDR2 FYNNEI. This CDR3 has 14 residues. CDR3 sequence: CASRLAGGSNEQYF. The CDR3 bases are TGTGCCAGCAGACTAGCGGGAGGCTCCAACGAGCAGTACTTC.

This chain uses TRBV5-4 with TRBJ1-4, with D maybe TRBD1 (5 bases). The V gene's germline CDR1 is SGHNT and CDR2 YYREEE (reference sequence). V was shortened by 1 base and J by 8 bases, with 18 bases between the two germline ends. The CDR3 is made up of 16 amino acids. CDR3 residues: CASSLTGQGSVEKLFF. For the CDR3, the DNA is TGTGCCAGCAGCTTGACTGGTCAGGGATCCGTCGAAAAACTGTTTTTT.

J is TRBJ1-5 and V is TRBV7-9; D is unclear. Germline V gene sequence: CDR1 SEHNR, CDR2 FQNEAQ (reference sequence). Trimming removed 4 bases at V and 4 bases at J, with 8 bases between. This CDR3 region has 13 residues. The CDR3 region has the DNA TGTGCCAGCAGCTACGGACCGAATCAGCCCCAGCATTTT. It specifies CASSYGPNQPQHF.

In DNA form, the CDR3 reads TGTGCCATCAGTTTGACTAGCGGGAGGGCTAGCACAGATACGCAGTATTTT. Its translation is CAISLTSGRASTDTQYF. V gene TRBV10-3 combines with J gene TRBJ2-3; 14 nucleotides match TRBD2. The CDR3 consists of 17 residues. V lost 5 bases and J lost 0; bases outside the gene matches: 4. CDR1 is ENHRY, CDR2 SYGVKD, per germline.

Here the CDR3 reads CASSSVGAGDTEAFF. The CDR3 DNA sequence: TGCGCCAGCAGCTCGGTAGGGGCTGGGGACACTGAAGCTTTCTTT. The chain carries TRBV5-1 and TRBJ1-1; TRBD1 is a possible D gene (5 bases). The germline V and J ends were trimmed by 3 bases and 3 bases, with 15 bases remaining between them. Looked up from germline, CDR1 is SGHRS and CDR2 is YFSETQ. The CDR3 covers 15 residues.

This clone was seen a handful of times. The rearrangement joins TRBV7-9 to TRBJ2-2; 12 bases are shared with TRBD2. The CDR3 is 17 residues long. V was pared by 5 bases and J by 5 bases, with 9 bases of the junction left unmatched. The germline gives CDR1 SEHNR, CDR2 FQNEAQ (reference sequence). The CDR3 region is CASSVKGLAGTTGELFF. CDR3 coding DNA: TGTGCCAGCAGCGTAAAAGGACTAGCGGGAACAACCGGGGAGCTGTTTTTT.

Only a few counts were recorded for this clone. The gene calls are TRBV5-1 and TRBJ2-5; 11 nucleotides line up with TRBD2. Germline V lookup: CDR1 SGHRS, CDR2 YFSETQ. Unmatched junction bases numbered 9, after V lost 0 bases and J lost 5 bases. The CDR3 extends over 17 amino acids. The CDR3 DNA reads as TGCGCCAGCAGCTTGGTTACTAGCGGGAGTATAGTCGAGACCCAGTACTTC. Translating it yields CASSLVTSGSIVETQYF.